The 27 T cell receptor beta chains below were found in one sample sequenced in a study of T-cell memory formation after mild COVID-19. TCRdb reprocessed the 5' RACE reads with MiXCR, giving one entry per CDR3 protein. The sample contains about 260,000 distinct CDR3 sequences, around 15% of which appear only once. Sequencing used PBMCs or a T cell subset sorted from them (not recorded which). All receptors derive from a man aged 18-30 years who had mild COVID-19 (a few samples of this study predate the infection). Cell type and time point are not known.

V and J are TRBV4-1 and TRBJ1-2, with D uncertain. V shed 2 bases and J shed 4 bases, with 8 bases lying between them. The CDR3 is 13 amino acids. Germline V CDR1 and CDR2: MGHRA, YSYEKL. CDR3 region: CASSQIQVYGYTF. CDR3 DNA: TGCGCCAGCAGCCAAATTCAAGTCTATGGCTACACCTTC.

This clonotype was seen only a few times. CDR3 loop: CATLSGTGGNYEQYV. CDR3 DNA sequence: TGTGCCACGCTTTCCGGGACAGGGGGGAACTACGAGCAGTACGTC. The chain combines TRBV6-2 or TRBV6-3 with TRBJ2-7, with 11 bases matching TRBD1. This CDR3 is built from 15 residues. Germline assignment: CDR1 MNHEY and CDR2 SVGEGT. Trimming removed 10 bases from V and 3 bases from J; junction bases left unmatched: 11.

J is TRBJ1-1 and V is TRBV20-1; unclear D gene. V was clipped by 3 bases and J by 1 base, with 12 bases between them. The CDR3 covers 14 residues. Germline CDR1 DFQATT, CDR2 SNEGSKA (reference sequence). The CDR3 DNA follows: TGCAGTGCTAGTCAGATACTTAAGAACACTGAAGCTTTCTTT. Its protein product is CSASQILKNTEAFF.

This clonotype has a handful of counts. The rearrangement links TRBV25-1 to TRBJ2-2; TRBD1 matches 9 bases. With V trimmed by 3 bases and J by 4 bases, 6 bases remained unmatched. The CDR3 is 16 amino acids. Looked up from germline, CDR1 is MGHDK and CDR2 is SYGVNS. CDR3 sequence: CASSEGQGSGTGELFF. CDR3 DNA: TGTGCCAGCAGTGAGGGACAGGGAAGCGGCACCGGGGAGCTGTTTTTT. The full variable domain, rest sourced from reference TRBV25-1 and TRBJ2-2, is EADIYQTPRYLVIGTGKKITLECSQTMGHDKMYWYQQDPGMELHLIHYSYGVNSTEKGDLSSESTVSRIRTEHFPLTLESARPSHTSQYLCASSEGQGSGTGELFFGEGSRLTVL.

The gene calls are TRBV2 and TRBJ2-3; 9 nucleotides align to TRBD2. The CDR3 is made up of 15 amino acids. Germline assignment: CDR1 SNHLY and CDR2 FYNNEI. The junction had 7 bases not matched to a gene; V was cut back by 7 bases and J by 2 bases. CDR3 coding DNA: TGTGCCAGCAATAGGGAGCGGGGGGCCACAGATACGCAGTATTTT. Its protein is CASNRERGATDTQYF.

V and J are TRBV7-9 and TRBJ2-5, with 7 bases lining up with TRBD2. Germline CDR1 reads SEHNR; CDR2 reads FQNEAQ (reference sequence). The CDR3 is made up of 14 amino acids. The trim removed 5 bases at V and 4 bases at J, leaving 7 bases unmatched. The CDR3 sequence: CASSVQAGPETQYF. The CDR3 DNA sequence: TGTGCCAGCAGCGTCCAAGCGGGGCCAGAGACCCAGTACTTC.

The J gene is TRBJ1-2, the V gene TRBV6-6; 7 bases line up with TRBD1. V gave up 6 bases and J gave up 6 bases; unmatched junction bases: 7. CDR1 is MNHNY and CDR2 is SVGAGI in the germline V gene (reference sequence). This CDR3 comprises 13 residues. CDR3 sequence reads: CASRTDRVHGYTF. The CDR3 DNA reads TGTGCCAGCAGAACAGACAGGGTGCATGGCTACACCTTC.

The chain uses TRBV20-1 and TRBJ1-1; 7 nucleotides match TRBD1. The CDR3 is 11 residues long. Germline V CDR1 and CDR2: DFQATT, SNEGSKA (reference sequence). The CDR3 is CRPTGDTEAFF. The CDR3 DNA reads TGCAGGCCCACAGGGGACACTGAAGCTTTCTTT.

This rearrangement joins TRBV19 to TRBJ2-5; weak D call: TRBD2 (6 bases). This CDR3 spans 12 amino acids. From germline, CDR1 is LNHDA and CDR2 SQIVND (reference sequence). The V end was cut by 10 bases, the J end by 1 base, with 10 bases between. The chain's CDR3 is CATGGGQETQYF. The CDR3 bases are TGTGCCACCGGGGGAGGCCAAGAGACCCAGTACTTC.

This clonotype was seen only a few times. The chain combines TRBV4-3 with TRBJ1-1; D gene uncertain. Germline lookup yields CDR1 LGHNA and CDR2 YSLEER. CDR3 size: 16 residues. Trimming took 0 bases from V and 1 from J, leaving 12 bases between them. The CDR3 loop reads CASSQDRAVQNTEAFF. DNA for the CDR3: TGCGCCAGCAGCCAAGATAGGGCAGTTCAGAACACTGAAGCTTTCTTT.

The chain is built from TRBV7-9 and TRBJ2-1; D not certain. The length of the CDR3 is 13 residues. V dropped 5 bases and J dropped 6 bases, with 11 bases sitting between them. CDR1 and CDR2 from the germline V gene are SEHNR and FQNEAQ (reference sequence). Here the CDR3 reads CASSREGFNEQFF. Here the CDR3 DNA reads TGTGCCAGCAGCAGAGAAGGGTTCAATGAGCAGTTCTTC.

This clonotype was detected only a few times. The chain joins TRBV5-1 to TRBJ1-1; 10 nucleotides align to TRBD1. With 0 bases clipped from V and 4 bases from J, the junction kept 3 bases outside the gene matches. Germline assignment: CDR1 SGHRS and CDR2 YFSETQ. CDR3 length: 15 residues. The CDR3 loop is CASSLVGTGVTEAFF. CDR3 sequence (DNA): TGCGCCAGCAGCTTGGTAGGGACAGGGGTCACTGAAGCTTTCTTT.

The chain is built from TRBV7-8 and TRBJ2-1; 7 positions match TRBD2. J gave up 5 bases and V 5 bases, and 6 bases lay outside the gene matches. The CDR3 has 14 residues. Germline-derived CDR1 and CDR2 are SGHVS and FQNEAQ. The CDR3 nucleotides are TGTGCCAGCAGCACAACCCTAGCGGACAATGAGCAGTTCTTC. Translating it yields CASSTTLADNEQFF.

The chain couples TRBV27 to TRBJ2-7, with 12 bases matching TRBD2. This CDR3 is 16 amino acids long. J was trimmed by 2 bases and V by 5 bases; bases with no gene match: 7. Germline assignment: CDR1 MNHEY and CDR2 SMNVEV (reference sequence). This chain's CDR3 is CASSVSLAGGTYEQYF. The DNA of the CDR3 is TGTGCCAGCAGTGTCTCACTAGCGGGGGGTACCTACGAGCAGTACTTC.

The chain combines TRBV5-1 with TRBJ1-1, with unresolved D. Trimming took 1 base from V and 11 from J, leaving 12 bases between them. CDR3 length: 12 amino acids. Germline CDR1 and CDR2: SGHRS and YFSETQ. The CDR3 reads CASSLSGSFAFF. In DNA form, the CDR3 reads TGCGCCAGCAGCTTGTCGGGCAGCTTTGCTTTCTTT.

Ten or more counts support this clonotype. The chain links TRBV29-1 to TRBJ1-1; TRBD1 is a possible D gene (5 bases). Germline V gene lookup returns CDR1 SQVTM and CDR2 ANQGSEA. V was clipped by 6 bases and J by 3 bases, with 14 bases between them. CDR3 length: 13 amino acids. CDR3 DNA sequence: TGCAGCGTGGGGACCTCGCGGGACACTGAAGCTTTCTTT. Translation: CSVGTSRDTEAFF.

This clonotype was found a few times. The V and J genes are TRBV12-3 or TRBV12-4 and TRBJ1-1; D unresolved. CDR3 length: 14 amino acids. V was clipped by 2 bases and J by 5 bases, with 12 bases between them. The CDR3, as DNA: TGTGCCAGCAGTTTAACGCACTCTCTTACTGAAGCTTTCTTT. Protein sequence: CASSLTHSLTEAFF.

The rearrangement links TRBV7-9 to TRBJ2-7; D is possibly TRBD1 (5 bases). V was clipped by 2 bases and J by 5 bases, with 16 bases between them. Germline V lookup: CDR1 SEHNR, CDR2 FQNEAQ (reference sequence). CDR3 length: 15 amino acids. In nucleotides, the CDR3 is TGTGCCAGCAGCTTATCGCCGAAGGGGAAGGACGAGCAGTACTTC. It yields the protein CASSLSPKGKDEQYF.

This clonotype was recorded a few times. This sequence joins TRBV7-9 and TRBJ2-5; TRBD2 is a possible D gene (6 bases). CDR1 and CDR2 (germline): SEHNR, FQNEAQ (reference sequence). Trimming shortened V by 4 bases and J by 7 bases, and 19 bases separated the two germline ends. The CDR3 spans 15 residues. The CDR3 coding sequence is TGTGCCAGCAGCTCCCCCACCCGGGACTCTGGGACCCAGTACTTC. This encodes CASSSPTRDSGTQYF.

The V call is TRBV7-8, the J call TRBJ1-1, with 8 bases that match TRBD1. This CDR3 has 14 residues. The junction had 2 bases not matched to a gene; V was cut back by 2 bases and J by 3 bases. Germline lookup yields CDR1 SGHVS and CDR2 FQNEAQ. The DNA for the CDR3 is TGTGCCAGCAGCTTATCAGGGGGCTACACTGAAGCTTTCTTT. It yields the protein CASSLSGGYTEAFF.

This rearrangement joins TRBV5-1 to TRBJ1-5; 9 bases are shared with TRBD1. Germline V gives CDR1 SGHRS, CDR2 YFSETQ. J gave up 10 bases and V 4 bases, and 9 bases lay outside the gene matches. The CDR3 length is 14 residues. The CDR3, as DNA: TGCGCCAGCAGCCCTCGACAGGGGGAGGGACCCCAGCATTTT. It encodes CASSPRQGEGPQHF.

This clonotype appeared a few times. The chain has TRBV5-1 and TRBJ2-7; D may be TRBD1 (6 bases). The CDR3 is 16 residues long. Deletions cut 4 bases from V and 2 bases from J, with 19 bases between. Germline loops: CDR1 SGHRS, CDR2 YFSETQ. CDR3 region: CASSDSRQAFPYEQYF. The CDR3 nucleotides are TGCGCCAGCAGCGATTCGCGACAGGCTTTCCCCTACGAGCAGTACTTC.

This clonotype came up a few times. V gene TRBV2 combines with J gene TRBJ2-3; TRBD1 might be the D (6 bases). Germline V lookup: CDR1 SNHLY, CDR2 FYNNEI. The germline V and J ends were trimmed by 4 bases and 3 bases, with 11 bases remaining between them. The CDR3 is made up of 14 amino acids. The chain's CDR3 is CASSVGAYTDTQYF. In DNA, the CDR3 is TGTGCCAGCAGTGTGGGGGCTTATACAGATACGCAGTATTTT.

The rearrangement uses TRBV15 and TRBJ2-2; D is unclear. V was clipped by 0 bases and J by 5 bases, with 7 bases between them. CDR1 is LNHNV, CDR2 YYDKDF, per germline (reference sequence). The CDR3 extends over 14 amino acids. CDR3 amino acids: CATSRDLATGELFF. The CDR3 bases are TGTGCCACCAGCAGAGATCTGGCGACCGGGGAGCTGTTTTTT.

The V and J genes are TRBV2 and TRBJ2-7; tentative D call: TRBD2 (7 bases). Trimming shortened V by 3 bases and J by 3 bases, and 15 bases separated the two germline ends. The germline gives CDR1 SNHLY, CDR2 FYNNEI. The CDR3 covers 15 residues. The CDR3 here is CASSEIEGGYYEQYF. CDR3 bases: TGTGCCAGCAGTGAGATCGAGGGGGGGTACTACGAGCAGTACTTC.

The chain recombines TRBV5-1 with TRBJ2-2; the D gene could be TRBD1 or TRBD2 (5 bases each). The CDR3 spans 15 residues. Germline V gene lookup returns CDR1 SGHRS and CDR2 YFSETQ. Trimming left V 2 bases short and J 3 bases short, with 11 bases between. CDR3 sequence: CASSLRDAHTGELFF. CDR3 nucleotide sequence: TGCGCCAGCAGCTTAAGGGACGCCCACACCGGGGAGCTGTTTTTT. Complete variable domain (other parts from reference TRBV5-1 and TRBJ2-2): KAGVTQTPRYLIKTRGQQVTLSCSPISGHRSVSWYQQTPGQGLQFLFEYFSETQRNKGNFPGRFSGRQFSNSRSEMNVSTLELGDSALYLCASSLRDAHTGELFFGEGSRLTVL.

This clonotype came up a few times. The chain uses TRBV27 and TRBJ1-5; D possibly corresponds to TRBD1 (5 bases). Trimming pared 5 bases from V and 2 bases from J, leaving 13 bases between. The germline CDR1 and CDR2 sequences are MNHEY and SMNVEV (reference sequence). There are 15 residues in the CDR3. The CDR3 here is CASSEPGYGNQPQHF. The CDR3 region has the DNA TGTGCCAGCAGTGAGCCAGGGTACGGCAATCAGCCCCAGCATTTT.